This T cell receptor beta chain was identified during a study of OX40 agonist ivuxolimab in advanced cancers. Looked up from germline, CDR1 is KGHSH and CDR2 is LQKENI. This CDR3 is 15 amino acids long. Losses at the gene ends were 4 bases for V and 4 bases for J; bases not matched to a gene: 4. As concerns this clone: What it binds is unknown.

Study-level points and caveats: Among expanded peripheral T cells, antigen specificity went undetermined.

Using immunoSEQ multiplex PCR, the repertoire was profiled, and TCRdb retains in-frame clones only, with some absent. This table holds some 45,000 clones, 70% to 90% found once. Sample: CD4+ or CD8+ T cells sorted from blood, taken in a trial of the OX40 agonist ivuxolimab. This rearrangement joins TRBV18 to TRBJ1-4, with TRBD1 matching 9 bases. The clonotype originates from an adult with an advanced solid tumor such as melanoma, head and neck, liver or kidney cancer. The CDR3 DNA is TGTGCCAGCTCACGAGGGACAGGGATTAATGAAAAACTGTTTTTT. This sequence encodes CASSRGTGINEKLFF.